The subject of this entry is one T cell receptor beta chain. The germline V gene has CDR1 SNHLY and CDR2 FYNNEI. J was trimmed by 5 bases and V by 6 bases; bases with no gene match: 8. The CDR3 sequence is 16 residues long. How the authors handled the data: For nucleated cells, counts were estimated from reference gene primer amplification. The data were produced by immunoSEQ multiplex PCR, yet TCRdb's version contains in-frame clones alone and is incomplete. V, J and clone size are those of that table, while D and trimming were read from the DNA. The sample lists about 180,000 clones, roughly 88% occurring once. This record comes from a study of blood T cell repertoires in COVID-19. Overall study context: COVID-19 samples collected from the United States, Italy and Spain covered acute and convalescent phases. Sources were T cells, B-cell-depleted T cells, or PBMCs; the material itself was cDNA or gDNA.

The receptor was derived from a human donor with active or convalescent COVID-19. The donor label of this sample is uncertain. The V and J genes are TRBV2 and TRBJ2-1; 12 bases map to TRBD2. The sequenced sample consisted of peripheral blood. The CDR3 is CASRPGRTSGNNEQFF. CDR3 bases: TGTGCCAGCAGGCCCGGGAGGACTAGCGGGAACAATGAGCAGTTCTTC.